Presented here are 10 T cell receptor beta chains from one specimen sequenced in a study of cytomegalovirus exposure and HLA in healthy donors. The study ran its PCR with 60 Vbeta and 13 Jbeta primers. Produced via immunoSEQ multiplex PCR; TCRdb's table is partial and in-frame only. This sample has roughly 60,000 clones, with 65% to 90% found just once. Material: PBMCs. The source is a young man in good health and CMV-seronegative.

V and J are TRBV30 and TRBJ2-7; D might be TRBD1 (6 bases). CDR3 length: 13 amino acids. Germline CDR1 reads GTSNPN; CDR2 reads SVGIG (reference sequence). V was pared by 4 bases and J by 2 bases, with 12 bases between. The CDR3: CAWTRTAAYEQYF. CDR3 coding DNA: TGTGCCTGGACCAGGACAGCCGCCTACGAGCAGTACTTC.

V and J are TRBV2 and TRBJ2-7; 8 positions match TRBD1. Germline V gene data show CDR1 as SNHLY and CDR2 as FYNNEI. This CDR3 is 18 amino acids long. V dropped 3 bases and J dropped 1; count of bases not matched to a gene: 14. CDR3 amino acids: CASSDFGQGGFASYEQYF. The CDR3 DNA reads as TGTGCCAGCAGTGATTTTGGACAGGGCGGGTTTGCATCCTACGAGCAGTACTTC.

The chain recombines TRBV18 with TRBJ1-4; 8 bases line up with TRBD1. The trim removed 6 bases at V and 7 bases at J, leaving 7 bases unmatched. This CDR3 region has 14 residues. The germline gives CDR1 KGHSH, CDR2 LQKENI. CDR3 region: CASSPGQGREKLFF. CDR3 in DNA: TGTGCCAGCTCCCCCGGACAGGGACGTGAAAAACTGTTTTTT.

J is TRBJ1-4 and V is TRBV14; weak D call: TRBD1 (6 bases). Trimming took off 1 base at V and 8 bases at J, with 14 bases between the two ends. Germline-derived CDR1 and CDR2 are SGHDN and FVKESK. CDR3 length: 15 residues. CDR3 bases: TGTGCCAGCAGCCAAGTGAAGGGGGTTGGAGAAAAACTGTTTTTT. Its protein is CASSQVKGVGEKLFF.

V usage is TRBV4-3 and J usage is TRBJ1-5; D possibly corresponds to TRBD1 (5 bases). Germline-derived CDR1 and CDR2 are LGHNA and YSLEER. Trimming took off 0 bases at V and 2 bases at J, with 8 bases between the two ends. The CDR3 is made up of 15 amino acids. CDR3 loop: CASSQDSRGNQPQHF. CDR3 sequence (DNA): TGCGCCAGCAGCCAAGATTCCAGGGGCAATCAGCCCCAGCATTTT.

The V call is TRBV27, the J call TRBJ2-7; TRBD1 aligns across 9 bases. The germline V gene has CDR1 MNHEY and CDR2 SMNVEV (reference sequence). The CDR3 spans 16 residues. With 8 bases clipped from V and 6 bases from J, the junction kept 17 bases outside the gene matches. CDR3 in DNA: TGTGCCAGCCGTTCCGGGACAGGGCTTCTCCGGTCCGAGCAGTACTTC. Amino acids: CASRSGTGLLRSEQYF.

The chain has TRBV27 and TRBJ2-3; TRBD2 matches at 7 bases. V lost 3 bases to trimming and J lost 4 bases; unmatched junction nucleotides: 10. From germline, CDR1 is MNHEY and CDR2 SMNVEV (reference sequence). This CDR3 is built from 16 residues. CDR3 amino acids: CASSLLTSDGPDTQYF. The DNA for the CDR3 is TGTGCCAGCAGTTTGCTTACTAGCGATGGCCCAGATACGCAGTATTTT.

As DNA, the CDR3 is TGTGCCAGCAGTTTGCCGGCGGGGGTGGGATCACCCCTCCACTTT. This encodes CASSLPAGVGSPLHF. This chain connects TRBV7-2 to TRBJ1-6; a weak D match, TRBD1 (5 bases). Germline V gives CDR1 SGHTA, CDR2 FQGNSA. The length of the CDR3 is 15 residues. The germline V and J ends were trimmed by 6 bases and 10 bases, with 19 bases remaining between them.

The chain has TRBV9 and TRBJ2-7; D uncertain. V lost 0 bases and J lost 0, with 7 bases in between. This CDR3 is built from 14 residues. Looked up from germline, CDR1 is SGDLS and CDR2 is YYNGEE. The CDR3 here is CASSVDASSYEQYF. Written as DNA, the CDR3 is TGTGCCAGCAGCGTAGACGCGAGCTCCTACGAGCAGTACTTC.

The chain recombines TRBV29-1 with TRBJ2-5; possibly TRBD2 for D (7 bases). The CDR3 runs to 13 residues. Trimming stripped 3 bases from V and 6 bases from J, with 14 bases between. CDR1 and CDR2 from the germline V gene are SQVTM and ANQGSEA. In nucleotides, the CDR3 is TGCAGCGTTGACCGGGGGGCTACGAAGACCCAGTACTTC. Translating it yields CSVDRGATKTQYF.